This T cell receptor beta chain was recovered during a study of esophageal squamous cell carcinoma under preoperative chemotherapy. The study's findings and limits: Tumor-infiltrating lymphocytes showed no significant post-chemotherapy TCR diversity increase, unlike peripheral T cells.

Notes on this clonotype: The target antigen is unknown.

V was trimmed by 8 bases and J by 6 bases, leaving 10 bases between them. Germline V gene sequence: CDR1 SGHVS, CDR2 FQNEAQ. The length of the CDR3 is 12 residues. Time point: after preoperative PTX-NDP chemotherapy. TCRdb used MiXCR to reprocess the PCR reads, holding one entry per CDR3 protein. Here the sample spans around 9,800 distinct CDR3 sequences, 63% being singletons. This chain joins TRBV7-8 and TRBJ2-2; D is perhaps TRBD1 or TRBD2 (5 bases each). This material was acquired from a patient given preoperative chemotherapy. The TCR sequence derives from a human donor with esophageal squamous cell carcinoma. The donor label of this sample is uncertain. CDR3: CASEGMAGELFF. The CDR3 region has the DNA TGTGCCAGCGAGGGGATGGCCGGGGAGCTGTTTTTT.